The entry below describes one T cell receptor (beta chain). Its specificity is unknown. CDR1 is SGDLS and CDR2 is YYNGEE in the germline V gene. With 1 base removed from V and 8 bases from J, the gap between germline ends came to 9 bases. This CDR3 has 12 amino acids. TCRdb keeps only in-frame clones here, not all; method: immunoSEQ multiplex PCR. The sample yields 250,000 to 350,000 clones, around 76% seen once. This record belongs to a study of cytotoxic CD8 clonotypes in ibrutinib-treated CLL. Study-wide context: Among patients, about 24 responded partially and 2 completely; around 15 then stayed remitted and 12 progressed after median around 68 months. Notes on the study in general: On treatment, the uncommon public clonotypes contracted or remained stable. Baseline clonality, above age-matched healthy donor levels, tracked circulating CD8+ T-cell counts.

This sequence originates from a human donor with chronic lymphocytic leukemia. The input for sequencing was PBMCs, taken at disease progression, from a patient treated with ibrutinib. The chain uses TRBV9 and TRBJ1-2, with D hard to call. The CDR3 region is CASSVSAHGYTF. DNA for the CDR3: TGTGCCAGCAGCGTATCGGCGCACGGCTACACCTTC.